The clone carrying this T cell receptor beta chain appeared once. Under the authors' procedure: The authors estimated nucleated cell counts from reference gene primer amplification. Only in-frame clones appear in the TCRdb table, and some are missing; sequencing was by immunoSEQ multiplex PCR. The DNA was the basis for D and trimming; V, J and clone size are from that table. The table lists roughly 100,000 clones, more than 75% of them singletons, with roughly 10% in the top ten. This specimen belongs to a study of blood T cell repertoires in COVID-19. Looking at the study overall: The study drew acute and convalescent COVID-19 samples from the United States, Italy and Spain. From T cells, B-cell-depleted T cells, or PBMCs came the material, which was cDNA or gDNA.

The CDR3 is made up of 12 amino acids. The V end lost 6 bases, the J end lost 0 bases, and 8 bases lay between the germline ends. The V gene's germline CDR1 is SQVTM and CDR2 ANQGSEA. This clonotype originated in a woman in her thirties with acute or convalescent COVID-19. V usage is TRBV29-1 and J usage is TRBJ1-1, with D perhaps TRBD1 (5 bases). Sequencing was carried out using peripheral blood. CDR3 amino acids: CSVVRVNTEAFF. The CDR3 nucleotides are TGCAGCGTGGTCAGGGTGAACACTGAAGCTTTCTTT.